The T cell receptor beta chain under discussion was sequenced for a study of CD8 T cells in ankylosing spondylitis (dated by TCRdb to the late 2010s). General notes on the study: T cell receptor beta repertoires were profiled in healthy donors and ankylosing spondylitis patients so that disease-linked TCR variants could be found. The full study cohort was made up of 25 to 30 ankylosing spondylitis patients and 108 healthy donors. Peripheral blood was sampled, and synovial fluid was additionally collected from ankylosing spondylitis patients. Study-level results and caveats: Significant enrichment of the disease-linked clones was reported in matched synovial fluid samples from ankylosing spondylitis patients. The disease-linked clones had a CD8+ phenotype and were found at relatively low frequencies in peripheral blood. Some motif variants had previously been reported in the synovial fluid and blood of reactive arthritis patients, which suggests shared mechanisms of disease initiation. A TCR beta motif of 7 or 8 highly homologous amino acid variants appeared characteristic of blood from ankylosing spondylitis patients.

On this clonotype itself: The specificity of this receptor is unknown. No clone much larger than this one lies a single base away; base qualities are absent.

V is cut by 6 bases and J by 7 bases, and the space between the germline ends is 19 bases. The CDR3 starts with the cysteine, ends with the phenylalanine, and has 15 residues. CDR3 DNA is the only sequence kept; it has 45 bases, read in frame from the first base. Per the germline V gene, MNHNS is the CDR1 and SASEGT is the CDR2. The sequencer listed for this sample is Illumina HiSeq 2500. TCR beta libraries were prepared by quantitative 5'-RACE with molecular barcodes. The study's own analysis went as follows. A new computational method, built on a probabilistic model of VDJ rearrangement, was used to identify disease-linked TCR variants. TCRdb passed the public sequencing reads through fastp at Q25 and MiXCR, retaining productive beta sequences. Entries are consolidated by CDR3 protein sequence, retaining the most common genes and DNA. TCRdb, not the original authors, processed these V and J calls. The table for this sample lists approximately 250,000 distinct CDR3 sequences; around 32% of them were counted only once. 4% to 5% of the sample is in the top ten clones.

Sequencing was carried out using blood, either unsorted or a sorted T cell fraction (not recorded which). This clonotype was obtained from a male donor with ankylosing spondylitis or in good health (not recorded which). This sequence uses TRBV6-1 and TRBJ2-1; TRBD1 is perhaps the D gene, given 7 matching bases. The bases are TGTGCCAGCAGCCGACAGGGAGGTACGAGGAATGAGCAGTTCTTC. Its translation is CASSRQGGTRNEQFF.